The T cell receptor beta chain described here comes from a study of shared clonotypes between healthy human individuals. Germline-derived CDR1 and CDR2 are SGHAT and FQNNGV. The CDR3 is made up of 15 amino acids. With V trimmed by 3 bases and J by 4 bases, 8 bases remained unmatched. The table came from immunoSEQ multiplex PCR; TCRdb's copy has only in-frame clones and leaves some out. The table lists over 400,000 clones, roughly 95% of them singletons, with 0.055% to 0.075% in the top ten. The chain carries TRBV11-2 and TRBJ1-2; 7 nucleotides line up with TRBD1. This receptor was identified in a woman in her thirties in good health. The specimen sequenced was naive CD4+ T cells sorted from blood. Subset described: CD45RA+ positively selected. The CDR3 loop reads CASSLDPRDSYGYTF. In DNA form, the CDR3 reads TGTGCCAGCAGCTTGGATCCCCGGGACAGCTATGGCTACACCTTC. Based on the CDR3 plus reference TRBV11-2 and TRBJ1-2, the full variable domain is EAGVAQSPRYKIIEKRQSVAFWCNPISGHATLYWYQQILGQGPKLLIQFQNNGVVDDSQLPKDRFSAERLKGVDSTLKIQPAKLEDSAVYLCASSLDPRDSYGYTFGSGTRLTVV.